A single sample gave rise to the 2 T cell receptor beta chains below, sequenced in a study of identical twins. TCRdb reanalysed the 5' RACE reads using MiXCR and keeps one entry per CDR3 protein. Here the sample spans approximately 470,000 distinct CDR3 sequences, 14% being singletons. This sample also appeared in a second study, on yellow fever vaccine responses in identical twins.

Source material: CD4+ T cells sorted from blood. Every receptor here comes from a young woman in good health.

The table lists this clonotype with a few counts. V and J are TRBV10-3 and TRBJ2-1; 11 bases are a match to TRBD1. CDR3 size: 16 residues. In germline, CDR1 is ENHRY, CDR2 SYGVKD. V gave up 4 bases and J gave up 2 bases; unmatched junction bases: 4. This CDR3 reads CAISVGTGGTYNEQFF. CDR3 sequence (DNA): TGTGCCATCAGTGTAGGGACAGGGGGTACCTACAATGAGCAGTTCTTC.

Only a few counts were recorded for this clonotype. The rearrangement links TRBV7-3 to TRBJ2-3; 9 bases map to TRBD2. Germline CDR1 reads SGHTA; CDR2 reads FQGTGA. Trimming removed 2 bases from V and 8 bases from J; junction bases left unmatched: 5. The CDR3 totals 14 residues. The CDR3 loop is CASSLAGGPGTQYF. The CDR3 DNA is TGTGCCAGCAGCTTAGCGGGGGGGCCGGGTACGCAGTATTTT.